One sample yielded the 19 T cell receptor beta chains listed below, sequenced in a study of OX40 agonist ivuxolimab in advanced cancers. Repertoires were generated with immunoSEQ multiplex PCR, while TCRdb's copy carries only in-frame clones and drops some. The table has 30,000 to 40,000 clones, roughly 76% seen once. The source material was CD4+ or CD8+ T cells sorted from blood, sampled in a trial of the OX40 agonist ivuxolimab. Receptors were obtained from an adult with an advanced solid tumor such as melanoma, head and neck, liver or kidney cancer.

CDR3 sequence: CASRESRGFSNQPQHF. CDR3 in DNA: TGTGCCAGCAGAGAATCCAGGGGGTTCAGCAATCAGCCCCAGCATTTT. The chain has TRBV28 and TRBJ1-5, with TRBD1 identical over 7 bases. Germline lookup yields CDR1 MDHEN and CDR2 SYDVKM. The CDR3 sequence is 16 residues long. V shed 6 bases, J shed 1 base, and the junction held 9 bases outside the gene matches.

This chain uses TRBV6-6 with TRBJ1-1, with TRBD1 matching over 7 bases. With 7 bases clipped from V and 2 bases from J, the junction kept 7 bases outside the gene matches. This CDR3 spans 14 amino acids. Looked up from germline, CDR1 is MNHNY and CDR2 is SVGAGI (reference sequence). The CDR3 sequence is CASTRDSPNTEAFF. The CDR3 region has the DNA TGTGCCAGCACCAGGGACAGTCCCAACACTGAAGCTTTCTTT.

The genes are TRBV2 and TRBJ1-4; possibly TRBD1 for D (6 bases). CDR1 and CDR2 from the germline V gene are SNHLY and FYNNEI. Trimming took 7 bases from V and 4 from J, leaving 10 bases between them. CDR3 size: 13 residues. For the CDR3, the DNA is TGTGCCAGCAACGGACAGTTTAATGAAAAACTGTTTTTT. As protein: CASNGQFNEKLFF.

The rearrangement joins TRBV28 to TRBJ2-1; 9 bases are shared with TRBD1. Germline V gene sequence: CDR1 MDHEN, CDR2 SYDVKM. J gave up 14 bases and V 3 bases, and 2 bases lay outside the gene matches. This CDR3 is built from 11 residues. The CDR3 loop reads CASSFGTGKFF. The CDR3 DNA reads as TGTGCCAGCAGTTTTGGGACAGGGAAGTTCTTC.

The chain carries TRBV28 and TRBJ2-3; 10 bases are a match to TRBD1. This CDR3 region has 15 residues. Germline assignment: CDR1 MDHEN and CDR2 SYDVKM. V trimming: 8 bases; J trimming: 7 bases; junction bases outside the gene matches: 12. The CDR3 is CASGGGTGDLNTQYF. Written as DNA, the CDR3 is TGTGCCAGCGGGGGTGGGACAGGGGATTTAAATACGCAGTATTTT. The variable domain in full, completed from reference TRBV28 and TRBJ2-3, reads DVKVTQSSRYLVKRTGEKVFLECVQDMDHENMFWYRQDPGLGLRLIYFSYDVKMKEKGDIPEGYSVSREKKERFSLILESASTNQTSMYLCASGGGTGDLNTQYFGPGTRLTVL.

The chain uses TRBV2 and TRBJ2-1, with D perhaps TRBD2 (6 bases). Germline V gene lookup returns CDR1 SNHLY and CDR2 FYNNEI. V was trimmed by 3 bases and J by 3 bases, leaving 15 bases between them. There are 16 residues in the CDR3. The CDR3 reads CASSEPASGYYNEQFF. The CDR3 coding sequence is TGTGCCAGCAGTGAGCCCGCGAGCGGGTACTACAATGAGCAGTTCTTC.

Turning to this clone: At the DNA level, this CDR3 is encoded by other sequences in the same sample as well. The rearrangement uses TRBV5-1 and TRBJ2-7; the D gene is possibly TRBD2 (5 bases). The germline V gene has CDR1 SGHRS and CDR2 YFSETQ. This CDR3 is 14 amino acids long. V dropped 4 bases and J dropped 2 bases, with 13 bases sitting between them. This CDR3 reads CASSHPGNPYEQYF. The CDR3 DNA reads as TGCGCCAGCAGCCACCCCGGGAACCCCTACGAGCAGTACTTC.

This clone was seen a single time. This chain joins TRBV4-1 and TRBJ1-1, with 7 bases that match TRBD1. V trimming: 4 bases; J trimming: 7 bases; junction bases outside the gene matches: 12. The germline V gene encodes CDR1 MGHRA and CDR2 YSYEKL. The CDR3 spans 15 residues. The CDR3 protein is CASSPAWDRVVEAFF. CDR3 sequence (DNA): TGCGCCAGCAGCCCGGCCTGGGACAGAGTGGTTGAAGCTTTCTTT.

The chain uses TRBV7-2 and TRBJ2-5; 7 bases align to TRBD1. Unmatched junction bases numbered 6, after V lost 3 bases and J lost 2 bases. The CDR3 sequence is 15 residues long. The V gene's germline CDR1 is SGHTA and CDR2 FQGNSA. CDR3 sequence (DNA): TGTGCCAGCAGCTTTTACGTGGGACAGCAAGAGACCCAGTACTTC. Translating it yields CASSFYVGQQETQYF.

The V gene is TRBV5-4, the J gene TRBJ1-2; a weak D match, TRBD1 (5 bases). The CDR3 spans 14 residues. Germline assignment: CDR1 SGHNT and CDR2 YYREEE (reference sequence). Trimming pared 0 bases from V and 0 bases from J, leaving 6 bases between. The CDR3 region is CASSLVTANYGYTF. In DNA form, the CDR3 reads TGTGCCAGCAGCTTGGTGACAGCTAACTATGGCTACACCTTC. The full variable domain, with the rest looked up from reference TRBV5-4 and TRBJ1-2, is ETGVTQSPTHLIKTRGQQVTLRCSSQSGHNTVSWYQQALGQGPQFIFQYYREEENGRGNFPPRFSGLQFPNYSSELNVNALELDDSALYLCASSLVTANYGYTFGSGTRLTVV.

The chain uses TRBV27 and TRBJ1-2, with 8 nucleotides matching TRBD1. Germline CDR1 reads MNHEY; CDR2 reads SMNVEV (reference sequence). V lost 6 bases and J lost 4; bases outside the gene matches: 7. This CDR3 is 14 amino acids long. The DNA of the CDR3 is TGTGCCAGCAGAAAAGCAGGGGGCGTCTATGGCTACACCTTC. Protein: CASRKAGGVYGYTF.

The V call is TRBV7-2, the J call TRBJ1-5; D ambiguous. The V end was cut by 3 bases, the J end by 1 base, with 4 bases between. This CDR3 region has 13 residues. In germline, CDR1 is SGHTA, CDR2 FQGNSA. The CDR3: CASSFTSNQPQHF. The CDR3 DNA reads TGTGCCAGCAGCTTTACGAGCAATCAGCCCCAGCATTTT.

The chain joins TRBV5-1 to TRBJ1-1; 10 nucleotides agree with TRBD1. The V gene's germline CDR1 is SGHRS and CDR2 YFSETQ. Trimming took 0 bases from V and 0 from J; bases not matched to a gene: 14. The CDR3 runs to 20 residues. The CDR3: CASSLGRGQGPLGMNTEAFF. In DNA, the CDR3 is TGCGCCAGCAGCTTGGGGCGGGGACAGGGGCCGCTCGGGATGAACACTGAAGCTTTCTTT.

V usage is TRBV28 and J usage is TRBJ2-7; D perhaps matches TRBD1 (6 bases). The CDR3 has 12 residues. Germline CDR1 reads MDHEN; CDR2 reads SYDVKM. V was trimmed by 6 bases and J by 3 bases, leaving 9 bases between them. CDR3 in DNA: TGTGCCAGCAGCGAGACAGGCTACGAGCAGTACTTC. The encoded protein is CASSETGYEQYF. Using reference TRBV28 and TRBJ2-7 for the parts outside the CDR3, the full variable domain is DVKVTQSSRYLVKRTGEKVFLECVQDMDHENMFWYRQDPGLGLRLIYFSYDVKMKEKGDIPEGYSVSREKKERFSLILESASTNQTSMYLCASSETGYEQYFGPGTRLTVT.

J is TRBJ1-2 and V is TRBV19, with D possibly TRBD1 on 6 matching bases. The length of the CDR3 is 16 residues. The V and J ends lost 7 bases and 3 bases respectively, with 21 bases between them. Looked up from germline, CDR1 is LNHDA and CDR2 is SQIVND (reference sequence). The CDR3 here is CASKGEGSILDYGYTF. DNA for the CDR3: TGTGCCAGTAAGGGGGAGGGCTCAATCCTGGACTATGGCTACACCTTC. Based on the CDR3 plus reference TRBV19 and TRBJ1-2, the full variable domain is DGGITQSPKYLFRKEGQNVTLSCEQNLNHDAMYWYRQDPGQGLRLIYYSQIVNDFQKGDIAEGYSVSREKKESFPLTVTSAQKNPTAFYLCASKGEGSILDYGYTFGSGTRLTVV.

The chain is built from TRBV10-1 and TRBJ2-2, with D possibly TRBD1 on 6 matching bases. From germline, CDR1 is WNHNN and CDR2 SYGVQD (reference sequence). Trimming removed 4 bases at V and 6 bases at J, with 15 bases between. CDR3 length: 15 amino acids. In DNA, the CDR3 is TGCGCCAGCAGTGGAGCACAGGGTCAGGCCGGGGAGCTGTTTTTT. Its translation: CASSGAQGQAGELFF.

This clone was seen once. This chain connects TRBV5-1 to TRBJ2-7, with 7 bases identical to TRBD2. The CDR3 contains 12 residues. The germline V gene has CDR1 SGHRS and CDR2 YFSETQ. The trim removed 5 bases at V and 6 bases at J, leaving 5 bases unmatched. The CDR3 DNA sequence: TGCGCCAGCAGTAATGCGGGGGTCGAGCAGTACTTC. The encoded protein is CASSNAGVEQYF.

The chain couples TRBV19 to TRBJ2-2; D gene unclear. Trimming cost V 8 bases and J 4 bases, with 14 bases left between them. This CDR3 is built from 14 residues. CDR1 and CDR2 (germline): LNHDA, SQIVND (reference sequence). The CDR3 DNA sequence: TGTGCCAGTCTTCAGGTCGAGGCCACCGGGGAGCTGTTTTTT. It encodes CASLQVEATGELFF.

This rearrangement joins TRBV4-2 to TRBJ2-1, with D possibly being TRBD2 (6 bases). The germline V gene has CDR1 LGHNA and CDR2 YNFKEQ. The CDR3 extends over 14 amino acids. Trimming removed 3 bases at V and 4 bases at J, with 10 bases between. CDR3 nucleotides: TGTGCCAGCAGCCAGGGGACTTCTTACAATGAGCAGTTCTTC. Protein sequence: CASSQGTSYNEQFF.